This T cell receptor beta chain was documented in a study of spatial heterogeneity in lung cancer. Time point denoted: sample taken at primary tumor resection. Samples were donated by 72 untreated early-stage non-small cell lung cancer patients. Tumor, nontumor lung or frozen PBMC supplied whole RNA, sequenced without sorting. TCRdb itself ran the 5' RACE reads through MiXCR, one entry per CDR3 protein. The top ten hold about 24% of the sample, which has fewer than 30,000 distinct CDR3 sequences, about 7% seen once. Germline values: CDR1 MDHEN, CDR2 SYDVKM. This CDR3 is built from 17 residues. Losses at the gene ends were 5 bases for V and 4 bases for J; bases not matched to a gene: 11. Regarding the study as a whole: Ubiquitous and regional expanded TCR counts correlated with ubiquitous and regional nonsynonymous mutations, respectively. In tumors, expanded intratumoral alpha and beta TCR counts tracked mutation counts.

This clonotype was counted at least ten times. Its antigen is unknown. The receptor was isolated from a male donor with early-stage non-small cell lung cancer. This chain joins TRBV28 and TRBJ2-2, with TRBD2 matching over 9 bases. Source: lung tumor tissue, taken at surgery. The CDR3: CASSPQGLAGITGELFF. CDR3 bases: TGTGCCAGCAGTCCTCAAGGTCTAGCGGGGATCACCGGGGAGCTGTTTTTT.